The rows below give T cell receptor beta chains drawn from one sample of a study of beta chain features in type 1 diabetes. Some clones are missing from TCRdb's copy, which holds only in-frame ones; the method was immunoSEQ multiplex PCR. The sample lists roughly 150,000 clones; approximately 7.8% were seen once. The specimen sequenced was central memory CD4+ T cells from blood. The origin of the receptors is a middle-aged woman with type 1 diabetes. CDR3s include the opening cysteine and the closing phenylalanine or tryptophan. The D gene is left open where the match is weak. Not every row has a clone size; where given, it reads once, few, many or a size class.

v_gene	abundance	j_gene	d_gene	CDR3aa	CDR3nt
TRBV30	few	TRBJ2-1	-	CAWDLGLARGYEQFF	TGTGCCTGGGACCTCGGGCTAGCGAGGGGTTATGAGCAGTTCTTC
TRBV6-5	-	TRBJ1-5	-	CASSYGGGQPQHF	TGTGCCAGCAGTTACGGGGGCGGTCAGCCCCAGCATTTT
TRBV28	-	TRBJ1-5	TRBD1	CASRPGQGPRDQPQHF	TGTGCCAGCAGACCCGGACAGGGACCAAGGGATCAGCCCCAGCATTTT
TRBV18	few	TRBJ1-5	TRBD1	CASSPATGQGGQPQHF	TGTGCCAGCTCACCAGCCACCGGACAGGGGGGACAGCCCCAGCATTTT
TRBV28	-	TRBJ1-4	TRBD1	CASSLRKTGAVRIEKLFF	TGTGCCAGCAGTTTAAGGAAGACAGGGGCGGTTAGGATTGAAAAACTGTTTTTT
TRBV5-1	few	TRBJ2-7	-	CASRRDSYEQYF	TGCGCCAGCAGGCGGGACTCCTACGAGCAGTACTTC
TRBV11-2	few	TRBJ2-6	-	CASSLDGASGANVLTF	TGTGCCAGCAGCTTAGATGGGGCTTCTGGGGCCAACGTCCTGACTTTC
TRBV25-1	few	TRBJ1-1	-	CASSAAGLAEAFF	TGTGCCAGCAGTGCCGCGGGTCTCGCTGAAGCTTTCTTT
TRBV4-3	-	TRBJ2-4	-	CASSGGLAKNIQYF	TGCGCCAGCAGCGGAGGGCTAGCCAAAAACATTCAGTACTTC
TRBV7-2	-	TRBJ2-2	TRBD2	CASSLIAGGTGELFF	TGTGCCAGCAGCTTAATTGCGGGAGGGACCGGGGAGCTGTTTTTT
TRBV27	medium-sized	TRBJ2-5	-	CASSYEETQYF	TGTGCCAGCAGTTACGAGGAGACCCAGTACTTC
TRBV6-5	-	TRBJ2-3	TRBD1	CASSRQGLDTDTQYF	TGTGCCAGCAGTAGACAGGGATTAGACACAGATACGCAGTATTTT
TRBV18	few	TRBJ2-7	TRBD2	CASSPPGGSGSYEQYF	TGTGCCAGCTCACCCCCAGGCGGGAGTGGCTCCTACGAGCAGTACTTC
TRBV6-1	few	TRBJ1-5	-	CASSASQGVSSNQPQHF	TGTGCCAGCAGTGCGTCACAGGGTGTATCGAGCAATCAGCCCCAGCATTTT
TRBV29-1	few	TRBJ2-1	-	CSALGTREQFF	TGCAGCGCCCTCGGGACTCGAGAGCAGTTCTTC
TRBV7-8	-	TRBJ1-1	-	CASSPRTVPIGPTEAFF	TGTGCCAGCAGCCCCCGGACAGTACCAATTGGACCCACTGAAGCTTTCTTT
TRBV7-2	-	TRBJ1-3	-	CASSWTVENTIYF	TGTGCCAGCAGCTGGACAGTGGAAAACACCATATATTTT
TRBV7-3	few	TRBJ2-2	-	CASSPGPTGNTGELFF	TGTGCCAGCAGTCCCGGGCCGACAGGGAACACCGGGGAGCTGTTTTTT
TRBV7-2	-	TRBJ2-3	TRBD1	CASSHGTGSTDTQYF	TGTGCCAGCAGCCACGGGACAGGATCCACAGATACGCAGTATTTT
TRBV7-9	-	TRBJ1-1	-	CASSFEGRNTEAFF	TGTGCCAGCAGCTTTGAGGGCAGGAACACTGAAGCTTTCTTT
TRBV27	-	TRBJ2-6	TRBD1	CASSLRDRNVPSGANVLTF	TGTGCCAGCAGTTTACGGGACAGGAATGTCCCATCTGGGGCCAACGTCCTGACTTTC